These 18 T cell receptor beta chains originate from one sample sequenced in a study of cytomegalovirus exposure and HLA in healthy donors. Use of 60 Vbeta and 13 Jbeta primers characterized the PCR. Some clones are missing from TCRdb's copy, which holds only in-frame ones; the method was immunoSEQ multiplex PCR. The data show around 170,000 clones, with more than 75% seen just once and about 2.5% held by the top ten. The sequenced sample was PBMCs. The source of these receptors is a woman younger than 45 in good health and CMV-seropositive.

This clone has a single count. This chain uses TRBV11-2 with TRBJ2-7; D gene ambiguous. The CDR3 is 11 residues long. Per the germline V gene, CDR1 is SGHAT and CDR2 is FQNNGV. Trimming cost V 3 bases and J 6 bases, with 6 bases left between them. The CDR3 coding sequence is TGTGCCAGCAGCTTGGGCTTCGAGCAGTACTTC. As protein: CASSLGFEQYF.

The chain has TRBV4-2 and TRBJ2-1, with 10 bases that match TRBD2. Trimming at V came to 1 base and at J to 7 bases, leaving 7 bases not matched to a gene. Looked up from germline, CDR1 is LGHNA and CDR2 is YNFKEQ. The CDR3 has 16 amino acids. CDR3 DNA: TGTGCCAGCAGCCAAGTTGCAGCGGGGGGGCATAATGAGCAGTTCTTC. It codes for CASSQVAAGGHNEQFF.

The CDR3 protein is CASRLAGVNNEQFF. The CDR3 DNA is TGTGCCAGCAGGCTAGCGGGGGTTAACAATGAGCAGTTCTTC. V and J are TRBV11-2 and TRBJ2-1; 10 nucleotides match TRBD2. The CDR3 has 14 residues. The ends lost 6 bases at V and 5 bases at J; junction bases unmatched: 4. Germline values: CDR1 SGHAT, CDR2 FQNNGV. The variable domain in full, completed from reference TRBV11-2 and TRBJ2-1, reads EAGVAQSPRYKIIEKRQSVAFWCNPISGHATLYWYQQILGQGPKLLIQFQNNGVVDDSQLPKDRFSAERLKGVDSTLKIQPAKLEDSAVYLCASRLAGVNNEQFFGPGTRLTVL.

The chain uses TRBV11-3 and TRBJ2-2; D not certain. Per the germline V gene, CDR1 is SGHNT and CDR2 is YENEEA. This CDR3 region has 12 residues. V gave up 5 bases and J gave up 2 bases, with 3 bases separating them. CDR3 loop: CASSRNTGELFF. DNA of the CDR3: TGTGCCAGCAGCCGTAACACCGGGGAGCTGTTTTTT.

The rearrangement uses TRBV14 and TRBJ2-5, with 12 bases identical to TRBD2. The CDR3 consists of 16 residues. Germline CDR1 SGHDN, CDR2 FVKESK. Trimming cost V 4 bases and J 5 bases; bases outside gene matches: 8. The CDR3 reads CASSLRTSGILETQYF. CDR3 DNA sequence: TGTGCCAGCAGCCTGAGGACTAGCGGGATTCTTGAGACCCAGTACTTC.

This chain joins TRBV6-5 and TRBJ1-6; TRBD1 is a possible D gene (5 bases). Germline CDR1 and CDR2: MNHEY and SVGAGI. This CDR3 is 14 amino acids long. Trimming took 0 bases from V and 8 from J, leaving 8 bases between them. Here the CDR3 reads CASSYSWGDSPLHF. The CDR3 nucleotides are TGTGCCAGCAGTTACTCTTGGGGGGATTCACCCCTCCACTTT.

This clone was recorded a few times. The chain carries TRBV2 and TRBJ2-2; no clear D gene. CDR3 length: 14 amino acids. Germline CDR1 SNHLY, CDR2 FYNNEI. The V end was cut by 7 bases, the J end by 2 bases, with 11 bases between. CDR3 nucleotides: TGTGCCAGCATCAGGCAGGCTAACACCGGGGAGCTGTTTTTT. Translating gives CASIRQANTGELFF.

This sequence joins TRBV10-3 and TRBJ1-1, with D possibly matching TRBD1 (6 bases). CDR1 ENHRY and CDR2 SYGVKD come from the germline V gene. This CDR3 region has 13 residues. The V gene lost 10 bases and the J gene lost 3 bases, with 15 bases spanning the gap. CDR3 residues: CATRRGLDTEAFF. DNA for the CDR3: TGTGCCACCCGCAGGGGTCTCGACACTGAAGCTTTCTTT.

The table lists this clone with a few counts. V gene TRBV6-1 combines with J gene TRBJ2-2, with 8 bases identical to TRBD1. Germline V gives CDR1 MNHNS, CDR2 SASEGT. V gave up 0 bases and J gave up 13 bases; unmatched junction bases: 10. The CDR3 runs to 15 residues. In DNA, the CDR3 is TGTGCCAGCAGTGAAGCAACAGGGGGTGTATATGGGCTGTTTTTT. Translated: CASSEATGGVYGLFF.

This chain links TRBV19 with TRBJ1-5; D unresolved. Between the trimmed V and J ends, which lost 6 bases and 0 bases, there was a span of 6 bases. The germline V gene encodes CDR1 LNHDA and CDR2 SQIVND (reference sequence). CDR3 length: 13 amino acids. CDR3 residues: CASRSNSNQPQHF. The CDR3 DNA follows: TGTGCCAGTAGGAGTAATAGCAATCAGCCCCAGCATTTT.

The chain joins TRBV5-1 to TRBJ2-7, with 13 bases fitting TRBD2. The CDR3 runs to 18 residues. V was pared by 4 bases and J by 0 bases, with 10 bases of the junction left unmatched. Looked up from germline, CDR1 is SGHRS and CDR2 is YFSETQ. The CDR3 DNA reads TGCGCCAGCAGCCCTAAGGGACTAGCGGGGCTTAGCTCCTACGAGCAGTACTTC. Translating gives CASSPKGLAGLSSYEQYF.

The rearrangement joins TRBV28 to TRBJ2-5; 12 bases agree with TRBD2. Germline V lookup: CDR1 MDHEN, CDR2 SYDVKM. The CDR3 extends over 15 amino acids. J gave up 5 bases and V 5 bases, and 6 bases lay outside the gene matches. The CDR3 loop is CASSASGGAGETQYF. The CDR3 region has the DNA TGTGCCAGCAGTGCTAGCGGGGGGGCTGGCGAGACCCAGTACTTC.

The rearrangement links TRBV29-1 to TRBJ1-2; a possible D gene is TRBD1 (6 bases). Trimming shortened V by 7 bases and J by 4 bases, and 10 bases separated the two germline ends. Looked up from germline, CDR1 is SQVTM and CDR2 is ANQGSEA. The CDR3 totals 11 residues. This CDR3 is CSARGAYGYTF. CDR3 coding DNA: TGCAGCGCCCGGGGGGCCTATGGCTACACCTTC.

This clone was seen a few times. The rearrangement uses TRBV5-1 and TRBJ2-3, with D uncertain. Trimming removed 2 bases from V and 6 bases from J, with 10 bases in between. The CDR3 loop spans 13 amino acids. Germline CDR1 and CDR2: SGHRS and YFSETQ. The CDR3, as DNA: TGCGCCAGCAGCTTCCGACTTGAGGATACGCAGTATTTT. Translation gives CASSFRLEDTQYF.

This clone was seen only a few times. This sequence joins TRBV28 and TRBJ2-3, with D maybe TRBD1 (5 bases). CDR1 and CDR2 from the germline V gene are MDHEN and SYDVKM. CDR3 length: 13 amino acids. V dropped 11 bases and J dropped 0 bases, with 12 bases sitting between them. As DNA, the CDR3 is TGTGCCGGACAATCGGAAAGCACAGATACGCAGTATTTT. Amino acids: CAGQSESTDTQYF. The full variable domain, in which reference TRBV28 and TRBJ2-3 provide the parts outside the CDR3, is DVKVTQSSRYLVKRTGEKVFLECVQDMDHENMFWYRQDPGLGLRLIYFSYDVKMKEKGDIPEGYSVSREKKERFSLILESASTNQTSMYLCAGQSESTDTQYFGPGTRLTVL.

The chain joins TRBV5-1 to TRBJ1-1; a weak D match, TRBD1 (6 bases). The CDR3 loop spans 15 amino acids. The germline gives CDR1 SGHRS, CDR2 YFSETQ. V lost 7 bases to trimming and J lost 2 bases, with 18 bases between them. The CDR3 region has the DNA TGCGCCAGCCGTCGTGGTGGACAGACCAACACTGAAGCTTTCTTT. Its translation: CASRRGGQTNTEAFF. Full variable domain (rest looked up from reference TRBV5-1 and TRBJ1-1): KAGVTQTPRYLIKTRGQQVTLSCSPISGHRSVSWYQQTPGQGLQFLFEYFSETQRNKGNFPGRFSGRQFSNSRSEMNVSTLELGDSALYLCASRRGGQTNTEAFFGQGTRLTVV.

V is TRBV5-6 and J is TRBJ1-4; unclear D gene. CDR1 SGHDT and CDR2 YYEEEE come from the germline V gene. The CDR3 is 14 amino acids. The V gene lost 1 base and the J gene lost 10 bases, with 14 bases spanning the gap. The CDR3 region has the DNA TGTGCCAGCAGCTTGCGGCACCCTCCGGGAAAACTGTTTTTT. This translates into CASSLRHPPGKLFF.

V and J are TRBV2 and TRBJ2-3; D unclear. Germline CDR1 is SNHLY and CDR2 is FYNNEI. Trimming pared 3 bases from V and 2 bases from J, leaving 9 bases between. This CDR3 comprises 14 residues. The CDR3 is CASSEQSNTDTQYF. DNA of the CDR3: TGTGCCAGCAGTGAGCAGTCGAACACAGATACGCAGTATTTT.